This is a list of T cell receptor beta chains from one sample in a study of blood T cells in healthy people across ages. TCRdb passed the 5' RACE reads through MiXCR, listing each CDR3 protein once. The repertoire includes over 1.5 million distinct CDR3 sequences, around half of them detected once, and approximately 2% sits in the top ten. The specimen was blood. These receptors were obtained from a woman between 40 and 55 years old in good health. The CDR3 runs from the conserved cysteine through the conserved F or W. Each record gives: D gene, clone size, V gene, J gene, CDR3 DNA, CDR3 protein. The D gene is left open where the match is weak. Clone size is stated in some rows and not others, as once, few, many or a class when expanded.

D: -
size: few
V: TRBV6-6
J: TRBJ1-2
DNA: TGTGCCAGCAGTTACTCGTCTCCAGGCTACACCTTC
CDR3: CASSYSSPGYTF

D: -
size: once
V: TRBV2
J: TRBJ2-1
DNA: TGTGCCAGCAGTGAAAGGACTTACAATGAGCAGTTCTTC
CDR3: CASSERTYNEQFF

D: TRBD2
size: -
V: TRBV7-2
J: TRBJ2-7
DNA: TGTGCCAGCAGCTTTTATAGCGGGGGGGACTACGAGCAGTACTTC
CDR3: CASSFYSGGDYEQYF

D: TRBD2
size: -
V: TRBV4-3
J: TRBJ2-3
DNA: TGCGCCAGCAGCCGGGCGGGACCGGTATCGCGGGGGACCTATACGCAGTATTTT
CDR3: CASSRAGPVSRGTYTQYF

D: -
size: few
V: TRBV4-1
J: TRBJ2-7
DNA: TGCGCCAGCAGCCAAACCTACGGGGCCTACGAGCAGTACTTC
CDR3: CASSQTYGAYEQYF

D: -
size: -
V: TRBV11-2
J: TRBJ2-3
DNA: TGTGCCAGCAGCCGCAGTACGGGGGGCCCCACAGATACGCAGTATTTT
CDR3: CASSRSTGGPTDTQYF

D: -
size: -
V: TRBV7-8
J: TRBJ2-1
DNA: TGTGCCAGCATCGAGAGGGTCAGAGGGTTCGGTATAGATGAGCAGTTCTTC
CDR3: CASIERVRGFGIDEQFF

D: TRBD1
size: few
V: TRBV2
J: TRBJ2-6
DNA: TGTGCCAGCATAGGCTCGGGGACAGTTGACTCTGGGGCCAACGTCCTGACTTTC
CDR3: CASIGSGTVDSGANVLTF

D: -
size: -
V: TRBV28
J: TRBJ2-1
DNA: TGTGCCAGCAGGGGGAGACATGAGCAGTTCTTC
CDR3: CASRGRHEQFF

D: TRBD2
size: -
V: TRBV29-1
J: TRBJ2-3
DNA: TGCAGCGTTGATCTAGCGGGGGGGTTGGGCACAGATACGCAGTATTTT
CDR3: CSVDLAGGLGTDTQYF

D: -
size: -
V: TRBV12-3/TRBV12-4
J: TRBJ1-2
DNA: TGTGCCAGCAGTTTGCAGCAGCATGGCTACACCTTC
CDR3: CASSLQQHGYTF

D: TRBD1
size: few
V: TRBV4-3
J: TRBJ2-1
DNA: TGCGCCAGCAGCCGAGGAGACGGGACAGGGGCCCCCAATGAGCAGTTCTTC
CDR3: CASSRGDGTGAPNEQFF

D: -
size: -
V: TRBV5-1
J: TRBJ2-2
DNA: TGCGCCAGCAGCTCGCCCTACAGAGTCGACAGATCGAACACCGGGGAGCTGTTTTTT
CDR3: CASSSPYRVDRSNTGELFF

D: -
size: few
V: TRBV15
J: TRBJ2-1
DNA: TGTGCCACCAGCTCTCGGGGGGCTCACAATGAGCAGTTCTTC
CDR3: CATSSRGAHNEQFF

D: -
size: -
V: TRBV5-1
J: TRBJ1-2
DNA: TGCGCCAGCAGCTACTATTCTGCCCGACAAGGCGGCTATGGCTACACCTTC
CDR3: CASSYYSARQGGYGYTF

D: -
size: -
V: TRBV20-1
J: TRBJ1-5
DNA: TGCAGTGCTAGAGATCTTGGGGGTGAGGGCAATCAGCCCCAGCATTTT
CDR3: CSARDLGGEGNQPQHF

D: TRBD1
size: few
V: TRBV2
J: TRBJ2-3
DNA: TGTGCCAGCACGCCACTCCAGACAGGGACAGATACGCAGTATTTT
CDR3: CASTPLQTGTDTQYF

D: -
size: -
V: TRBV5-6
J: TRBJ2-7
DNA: TGTGCCAGCAGCCCGGGACGGGGGATTTGGGTCCAGTACTTC
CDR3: CASSPGRGIWVQYF

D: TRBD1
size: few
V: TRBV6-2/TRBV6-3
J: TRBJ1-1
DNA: TGTGCCAGCAGTGGAGGGGGGACAGCGAACACTGAAGCTTTCTTT
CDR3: CASSGGGTANTEAFF

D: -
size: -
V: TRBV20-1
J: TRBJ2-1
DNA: TGCAGTGCTAGCGGGCGGCTCTCCTACAATGAGCAGTTCTTC
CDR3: CSASGRLSYNEQFF

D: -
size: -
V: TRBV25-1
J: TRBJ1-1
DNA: TGTGCCAGCAGTGGCGTATCGGTTGGGAACACTGAAGCTTTCTTT
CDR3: CASSGVSVGNTEAFF

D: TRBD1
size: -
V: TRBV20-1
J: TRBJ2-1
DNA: TGCAGTGCTGAGGGACGGGACAGTGGATACAATGAGCAGTTCTTC
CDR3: CSAEGRDSGYNEQFF

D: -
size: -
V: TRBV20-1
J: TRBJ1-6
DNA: TGCAGTGCTAGAGGTGATGAGGACGGAAGGAATTCACCCCTCCACTTT
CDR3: CSARGDEDGRNSPLHF

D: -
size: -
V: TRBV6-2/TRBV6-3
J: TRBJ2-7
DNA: TGTGCCAGCATTGGAAAAGGGCCTAGACGGGGGAGCTACGAGCAGTACTTC
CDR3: CASIGKGPRRGSYEQYF

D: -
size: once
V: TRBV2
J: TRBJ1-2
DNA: TGTGCCAGCCTTCGAGGGGAGAACTATGGCTACACCTTC
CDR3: CASLRGENYGYTF

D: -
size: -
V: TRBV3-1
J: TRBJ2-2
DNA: TGTGCCAGCAGCCAACTCAGGACAGACACCGGGGAGCTGTTTTTT
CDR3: CASSQLRTDTGELFF

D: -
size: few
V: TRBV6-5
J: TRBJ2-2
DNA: TGTGCCAGCACCCACTACGGGGAGCTGTTTTTT
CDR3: CASTHYGELFF

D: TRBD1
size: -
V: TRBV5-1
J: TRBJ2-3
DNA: TGCGCCAGCAGCCGGGACGGACAGGGAAACACAGATACGCAGTATTTT
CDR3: CASSRDGQGNTDTQYF

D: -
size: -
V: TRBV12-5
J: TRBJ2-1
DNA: TGTGCTAGTGGTCTGACCTCGGGGGTCTCGGCTCATGAGCAGTTCTTC
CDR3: CASGLTSGVSAHEQFF

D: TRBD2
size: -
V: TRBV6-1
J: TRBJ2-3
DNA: TGTGCCAGCAGTGAGTGGGGACTAGCGGGGGGGCCGAGGCGTACAGATACGCAGTATTTT
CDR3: CASSEWGLAGGPRRTDTQYF

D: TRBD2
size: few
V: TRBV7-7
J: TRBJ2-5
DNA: TGTGCTAGCAGCTCCTTTCTAGCGGGGCAAGAGACCCAGTACTTC
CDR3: CASSSFLAGQETQYF

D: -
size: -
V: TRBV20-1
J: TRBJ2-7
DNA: TGCAGTGCTCCGGTCGTCTACGAGCAGTACTTC
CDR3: CSAPVVYEQYF

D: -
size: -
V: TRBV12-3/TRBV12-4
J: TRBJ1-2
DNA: TGTGCCAGCAGTAGGACATCGCCTTATGGCTACACCTTC
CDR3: CASSRTSPYGYTF

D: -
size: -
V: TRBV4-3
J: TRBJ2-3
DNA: TGCGCCAGCAGCCAAGAGGGCCGCCGCACAGATACGCAGTATTTT
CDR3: CASSQEGRRTDTQYF

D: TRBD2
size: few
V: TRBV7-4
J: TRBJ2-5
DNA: TGTGCCAGCAGCCAACCGGCGGGGGGGCACCAAGAGACCCAGTACTTC
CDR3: CASSQPAGGHQETQYF

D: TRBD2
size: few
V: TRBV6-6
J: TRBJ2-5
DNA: TGTGCCAGCCTTCTAGCGGGGGGAGCGGTGGAAGAGACCCAGTACTTC
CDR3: CASLLAGGAVEETQYF

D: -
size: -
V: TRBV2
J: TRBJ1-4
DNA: TGTGCCAGCAGTGAGGTGGTCCCTAATGAAAAACTGTTTTTT
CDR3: CASSEVVPNEKLFF